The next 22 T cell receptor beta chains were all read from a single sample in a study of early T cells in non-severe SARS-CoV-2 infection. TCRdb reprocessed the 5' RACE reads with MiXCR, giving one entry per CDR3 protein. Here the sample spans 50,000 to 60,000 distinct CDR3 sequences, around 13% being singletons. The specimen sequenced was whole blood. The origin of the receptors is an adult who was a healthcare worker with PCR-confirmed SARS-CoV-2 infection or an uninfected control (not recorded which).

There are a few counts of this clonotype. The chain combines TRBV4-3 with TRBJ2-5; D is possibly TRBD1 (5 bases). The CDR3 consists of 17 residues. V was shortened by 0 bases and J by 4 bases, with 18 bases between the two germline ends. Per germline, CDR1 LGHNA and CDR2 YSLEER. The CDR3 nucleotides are TGCGCCAGCAGCCAAGATCTCCGGACACCGTCGCGAGAGACCCAGTACTTC. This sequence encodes CASSQDLRTPSRETQYF.

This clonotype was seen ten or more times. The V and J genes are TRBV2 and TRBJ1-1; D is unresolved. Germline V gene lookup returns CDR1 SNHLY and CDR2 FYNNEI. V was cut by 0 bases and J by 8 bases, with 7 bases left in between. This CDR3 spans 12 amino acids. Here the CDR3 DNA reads TGTGCCAGCAGTGAAGCGATGGGAGAAGCTTTCTTT. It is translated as CASSEAMGEAFF.

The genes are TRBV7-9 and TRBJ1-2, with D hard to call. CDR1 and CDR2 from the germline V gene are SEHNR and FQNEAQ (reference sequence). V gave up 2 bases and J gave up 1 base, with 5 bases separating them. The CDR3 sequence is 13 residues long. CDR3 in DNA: TGTGCCAGCAGCTTACCCCTTAACTATGGCTACACCTTC. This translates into CASSLPLNYGYTF.

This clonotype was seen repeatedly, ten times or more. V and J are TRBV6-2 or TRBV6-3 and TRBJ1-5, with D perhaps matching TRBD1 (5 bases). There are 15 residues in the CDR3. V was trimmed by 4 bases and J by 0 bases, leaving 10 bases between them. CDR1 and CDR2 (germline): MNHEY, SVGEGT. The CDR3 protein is CASSWDGISNQPQHF. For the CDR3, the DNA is TGTGCCAGCAGTTGGGACGGAATTAGCAATCAGCCCCAGCATTTT.

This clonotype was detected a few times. The CDR3 spells CASSLSSPSGGADTQYF. CDR3 bases: TGTGCCAGCAGTTTAAGCTCGCCTAGCGGGGGAGCAGATACGCAGTATTTT. The chain recombines TRBV6-6 with TRBJ2-3; 10 nucleotides line up with TRBD2. Germline CDR1 reads MNHNY; CDR2 reads SVGAGI (reference sequence). V lost 4 bases, J lost 4 bases, and 11 bases stayed unmatched. The CDR3 runs to 17 residues.

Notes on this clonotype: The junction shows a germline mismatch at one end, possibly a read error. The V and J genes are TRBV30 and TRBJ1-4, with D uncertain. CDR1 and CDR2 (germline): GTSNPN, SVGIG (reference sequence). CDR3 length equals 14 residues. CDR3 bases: TGTGTCTGGAGTGTCGTAACACCGACTGAAAAACTGTTTTTT. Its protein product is CVWSVVTPTEKLFF.

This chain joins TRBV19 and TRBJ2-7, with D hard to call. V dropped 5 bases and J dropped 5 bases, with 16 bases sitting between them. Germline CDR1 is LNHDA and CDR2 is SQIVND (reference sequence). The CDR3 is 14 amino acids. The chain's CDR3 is CASSVQRSPHEQYF. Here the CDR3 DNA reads TGTGCCAGTAGTGTACAGAGATCCCCCCACGAGCAGTACTTC.

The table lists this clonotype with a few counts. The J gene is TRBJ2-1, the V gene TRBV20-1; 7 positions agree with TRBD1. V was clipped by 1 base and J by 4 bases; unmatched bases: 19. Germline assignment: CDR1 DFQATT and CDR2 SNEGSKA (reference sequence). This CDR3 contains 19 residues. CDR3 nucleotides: TGCAGTGCTAGAGGTACCTCTCTGTCACGTAAGGACAGGTACAATGAGCAGTTCTTC. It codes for CSARGTSLSRKDRYNEQFF.

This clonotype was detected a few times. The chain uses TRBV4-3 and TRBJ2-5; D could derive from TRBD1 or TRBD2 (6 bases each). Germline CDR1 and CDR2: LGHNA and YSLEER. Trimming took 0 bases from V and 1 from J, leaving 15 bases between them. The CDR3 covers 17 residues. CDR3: CASSQEPAGHPQETQYF. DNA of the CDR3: TGCGCCAGCAGCCAAGAACCGGCGGGACACCCCCAAGAGACCCAGTACTTC.

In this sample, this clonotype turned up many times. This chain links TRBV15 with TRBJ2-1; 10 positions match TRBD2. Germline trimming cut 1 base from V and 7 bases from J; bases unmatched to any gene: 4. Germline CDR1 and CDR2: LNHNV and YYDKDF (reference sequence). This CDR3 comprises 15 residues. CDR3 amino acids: CATSRAAGLANEQFF. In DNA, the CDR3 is TGTGCCACCAGCAGAGCCGCGGGACTAGCGAATGAGCAGTTCTTC.

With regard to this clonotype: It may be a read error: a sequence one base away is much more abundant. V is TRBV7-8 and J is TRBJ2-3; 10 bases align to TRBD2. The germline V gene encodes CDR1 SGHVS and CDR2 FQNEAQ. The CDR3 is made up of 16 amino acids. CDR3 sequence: CVSSFRTSGSTDTQYF. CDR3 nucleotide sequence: TGTGTCAGCAGCTTCCGGACTAGCGGTAGCACAGATACGCAGTATTTT.

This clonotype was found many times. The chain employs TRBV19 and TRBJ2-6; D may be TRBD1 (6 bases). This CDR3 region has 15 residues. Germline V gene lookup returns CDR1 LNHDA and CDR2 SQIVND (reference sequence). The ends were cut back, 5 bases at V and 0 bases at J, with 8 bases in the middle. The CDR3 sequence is CASSPTGSGANVLTF. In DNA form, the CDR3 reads TGTGCCAGTAGTCCGACAGGCTCTGGGGCCAACGTCCTGACTTTC.

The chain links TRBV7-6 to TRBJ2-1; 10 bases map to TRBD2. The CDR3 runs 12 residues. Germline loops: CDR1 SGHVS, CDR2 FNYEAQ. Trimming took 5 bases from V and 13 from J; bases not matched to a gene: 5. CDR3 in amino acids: CASSPSGGAQFF. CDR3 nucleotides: TGTGCCAGCAGCCCAAGCGGGGGGGCCCAGTTCTTC.

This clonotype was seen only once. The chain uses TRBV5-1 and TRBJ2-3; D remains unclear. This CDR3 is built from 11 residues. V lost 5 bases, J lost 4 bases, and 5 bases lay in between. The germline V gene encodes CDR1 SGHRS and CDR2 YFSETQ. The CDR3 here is CASRNSDTQYF. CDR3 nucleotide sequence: TGCGCCAGCAGGAACTCAGATACGCAGTATTTT.

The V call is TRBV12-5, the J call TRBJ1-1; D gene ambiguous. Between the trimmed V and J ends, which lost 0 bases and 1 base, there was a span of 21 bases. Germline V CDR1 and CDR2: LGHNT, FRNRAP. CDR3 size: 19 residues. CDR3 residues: CASGLVSRGLLNSNTEAFF. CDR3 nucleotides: TGTGCTAGTGGTTTGGTTTCGAGAGGCCTCCTCAACTCGAACACTGAAGCTTTCTTT.

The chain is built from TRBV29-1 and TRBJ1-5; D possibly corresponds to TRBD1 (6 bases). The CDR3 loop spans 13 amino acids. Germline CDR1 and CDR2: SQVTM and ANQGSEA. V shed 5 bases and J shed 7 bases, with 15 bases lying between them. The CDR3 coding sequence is TGCAGCGTTCAACAGGGACGGGACCAGCCCCAGCATTTT. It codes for CSVQQGRDQPQHF.

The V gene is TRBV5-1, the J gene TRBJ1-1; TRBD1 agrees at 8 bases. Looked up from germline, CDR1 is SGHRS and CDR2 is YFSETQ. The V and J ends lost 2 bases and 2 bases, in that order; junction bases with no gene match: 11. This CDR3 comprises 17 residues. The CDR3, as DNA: TGCGCCAGCAGCTTCGGACAGGGTGGGAGACCCAACACTGAAGCTTTCTTT. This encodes CASSFGQGGRPNTEAFF. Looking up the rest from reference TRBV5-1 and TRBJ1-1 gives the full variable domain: KAGVTQTPRYLIKTRGQQVTLSCSPISGHRSVSWYQQTPGQGLQFLFEYFSETQRNKGNFPGRFSGRQFSNSRSEMNVSTLELGDSALYLCASSFGQGGRPNTEAFFGQGTRLTVV.

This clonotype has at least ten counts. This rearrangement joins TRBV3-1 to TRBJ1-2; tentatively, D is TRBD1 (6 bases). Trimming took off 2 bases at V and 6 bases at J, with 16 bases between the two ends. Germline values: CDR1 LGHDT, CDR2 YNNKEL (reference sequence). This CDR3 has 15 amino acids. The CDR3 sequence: CASSQRGQNFNGYTF. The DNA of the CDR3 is TGTGCCAGCAGCCAAAGAGGACAGAACTTTAATGGCTACACCTTC.

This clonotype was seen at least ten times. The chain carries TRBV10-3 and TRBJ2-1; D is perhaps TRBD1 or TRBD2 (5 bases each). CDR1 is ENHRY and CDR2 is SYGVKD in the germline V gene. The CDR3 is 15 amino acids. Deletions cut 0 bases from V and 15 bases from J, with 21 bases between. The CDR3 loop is CAISESSQERGESFF. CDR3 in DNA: TGTGCCATCAGTGAGTCTTCCCAAGAACGGGGCGAGTCGTTCTTC.

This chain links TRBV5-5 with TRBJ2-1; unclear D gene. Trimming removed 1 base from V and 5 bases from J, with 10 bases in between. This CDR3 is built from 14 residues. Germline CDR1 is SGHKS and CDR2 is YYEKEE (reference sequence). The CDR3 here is CASSLYGFDNEQFF. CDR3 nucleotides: TGTGCCAGCAGCTTGTACGGGTTCGACAATGAGCAGTTCTTC.

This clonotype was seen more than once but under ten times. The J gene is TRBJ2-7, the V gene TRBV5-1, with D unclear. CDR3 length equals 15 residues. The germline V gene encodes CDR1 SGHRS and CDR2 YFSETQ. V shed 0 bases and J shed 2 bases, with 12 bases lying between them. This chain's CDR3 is CASSLGSADTYEQYF. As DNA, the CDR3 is TGCGCCAGCAGCTTGGGCTCGGCGGATACCTACGAGCAGTACTTC.

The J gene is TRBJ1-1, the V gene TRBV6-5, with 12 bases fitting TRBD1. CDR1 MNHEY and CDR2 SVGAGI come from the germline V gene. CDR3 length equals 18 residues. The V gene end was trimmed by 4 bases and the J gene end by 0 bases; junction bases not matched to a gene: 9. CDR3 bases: TGTGCCAGCAGTTTATCCCGGGACAGGGGGCGGTTGAACACTGAAGCTTTCTTT. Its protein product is CASSLSRDRGRLNTEAFF.